This TCR beta chain was found in a study of blood T cell repertoires in COVID-19. The V and J ends lost 5 bases and 4 bases, in that order; junction bases with no gene match: 6. Germline CDR1 SEHNR, CDR2 FQNEAQ (reference sequence). The CDR3 is 15 amino acids. Method: immunoSEQ multiplex PCR; TCRdb's copy keeps in-frame clones and lacks some. Altogether 90,000 or so clones are present, around 87% being singletons, with the ten largest covering 17%. V gene TRBV7-9 combines with J gene TRBJ1-5; the match to TRBD1 covers 9 bases. Source material: peripheral blood. This sequence was found in a human donor in a cohort sampled during active COVID-19. The CDR3 nucleotides are TGTGCCAGCAGCCCGGACAGGGGTACTAATCAGCCCCAGCATTTT. Translated, it gives CASSPDRGTNQPQHF.